The T cell receptor beta chain under discussion was sequenced for a study of PD-1 blockade in classical Hodgkin lymphoma. Whole-study results and caveats: Baseline TCR diversity was reportedly lower in newly diagnosed patients than healthy donors.

Using immunoSEQ multiplex PCR, the repertoire was profiled, and TCRdb retains in-frame clones only, with some absent. Of about 6,400 clones detected, more than 75% appear once; the ten largest clones hold under 1.5%. A word on this clone: As yet, its antigen is unknown.

The germline V and J ends were trimmed by 2 bases and 5 bases, with 16 bases remaining between them. This CDR3 has 16 residues. The V gene's germline CDR1 is MNHNY and CDR2 SVGAGI (reference sequence). Indicated time point: cycle 4 day 1 (C4D1), after less than seven weeks of nivolumab. Every patient relapsed after autologous stem cell transplantation, and brentuximab vedotin exposure varied. Purification of CD4+ T cells from thawed PBMCs was performed via magnetic negative selection. The TCR was taken from a human donor with classical Hodgkin lymphoma. Sequenced here: CD4+ T cells from blood, sampled before the fourth cycle of nivolumab. The chain links TRBV6-6 to TRBJ2-1, with TRBD2 as a possible D gene (5 bases). The CDR3 DNA sequence: TGTGCCAGCAGTTACAAGCCCACTAGGCCCGACAATGAGCAGTTCTTC. Its translation: CASSYKPTRPDNEQFF.